A selection of T cell receptor beta chains follows, all from one sample in a study of blood T cell repertoires in COVID-19. Profiled with immunoSEQ multiplex PCR; TCRdb holds only in-frame clones, not every one. The table shows about 210,000 clones, with roughly 90% occurring only once. Sequences were obtained from PBMCs or T cells enriched from blood (not recorded which). The receptors derive from a woman younger than 35 who had recovered from COVID-19. CDR3s include the opening cysteine and the closing phenylalanine or tryptophan. The D gene is left open where the match is weak. The size field is filled for only some rows; it gives once, few, many or a size class.

clone_size	d_call	v_call	j_call	cdr3_aa	cdr3_nt
NA	NA	TRBV5-1	TRBJ1-2	CASSLGGMNYGYTF	TGCGCCAGCAGCCTAGGGGGTATGAACTATGGCTACACCTTC
NA	NA	TRBV11-2	TRBJ2-2	CASSLGQGPTRRELFF	TGTGCCAGCAGCTTAGGCCAGGGACCGACTAGGAGGGAGCTGTTTTTT
NA	NA	TRBV7-9	TRBJ2-7	CASSLLDRAYEQYF	TGTGCCAGCAGCTTATTGGACAGAGCCTACGAGCAGTACTTC
NA	NA	TRBV6-1	TRBJ2-5	CASSEGGGRKDFAETQYF	TGTGCCAGCAGTGAAGGGGGGGGCAGGAAGGACTTCGCGGAGACCCAGTACTTC
NA	NA	TRBV3-1/TRBV3-2	TRBJ1-2	CASSHRDTYGYTF	TGTGCCAGCAGTCACCGGGACACCTATGGCTACACCTTC
NA	TRBD1	TRBV7-6	TRBJ2-7	CASSPTGQGSYEQYF	TGTGCCAGCAGCCCTACGGGACAGGGTTCCTACGAGCAGTACTTC
NA	NA	TRBV2	TRBJ1-2	CASSIRGEEGYTF	TGTGCCAGCAGTATCAGGGGAGAAGAAGGCTACACCTTC
NA	NA	TRBV6-5	TRBJ2-2	CASRAGMGLTGELFF	TGTGCCAGCAGAGCAGGGATGGGTCTCACCGGGGAGCTGTTTTTT
NA	NA	TRBV30	TRBJ1-1	CAWSVPGYAEAFF	TGTGCCTGGAGTGTACCCGGGTACGCTGAAGCTTTCTTT
NA	NA	TRBV5-1	TRBJ2-1	CASSLQEYNEQFF	TGCGCCAGCAGTTTACAGGAATACAATGAGCAGTTCTTC
NA	TRBD2	TRBV6-1	TRBJ2-6	CASSEVGAGGRSGANVLTF	TGTGCCAGCAGTGAAGTGGGGGCGGGGGGCCGCTCTGGGGCCAACGTCCTGACTTTC
NA	NA	TRBV19	TRBJ1-2	CASREPGLYGYTF	TGTGCCAGTAGGGAACCGGGACTTTATGGCTACACCTTC
NA	NA	TRBV28	TRBJ1-3	CASSLGTYGNAIYF	TGTGCCAGCAGTTTGGGCACGTACGGAAACGCCATATATTTT
NA	TRBD1	TRBV27	TRBJ1-5	CASKVMGQAHQPQHF	TGTGCCAGCAAAGTAATGGGACAGGCTCATCAGCCCCAGCATTTT
NA	NA	TRBV3-1/TRBV3-2	TRBJ2-1	CASSQDESYNEQFF	TGTGCCAGCAGCCAAGACGAGTCATATAATGAGCAGTTCTTC
NA	NA	TRBV9	TRBJ2-3	CASSVRGGLDTQYF	TGTGCCAGCAGCGTCCGAGGAGGGCTAGATACGCAGTATTTT
NA	TRBD1	TRBV7-3	TRBJ1-1	CASSSGQGKAFF	TGTGCCAGCAGCTCCGGACAGGGGAAGGCTTTCTTT
once	NA	TRBV5-6	TRBJ1-1	CASSLEGRIDMNTEAFF	TGTGCCAGCAGCTTGGAAGGGAGAATTGATATGAACACTGAAGCTTTCTTT
NA	NA	TRBV21-1	TRBJ1-2	CASIRTGPLRNGYTF	TGTGCCAGCATCCGGACAGGTCCTCTCCGAAATGGCTACACCTTC
NA	NA	TRBV6-8	TRBJ1-1	CASLSGAMITEAFF	TGTGCCAGCCTGTCAGGGGCGATGATCACTGAAGCTTTCTTT
few	TRBD1	TRBV7-8	TRBJ1-2	CASSLGQGGYGYTF	TGTGCCAGCAGCCTGGGACAGGGCGGGTATGGCTACACCTTC
once	TRBD1	TRBV30	TRBJ1-2	CAWSQGTGSNYGYTF	TGTGCCTGGAGTCAAGGGACAGGCTCTAACTATGGCTACACCTTC
NA	TRBD2	TRBV5-1	TRBJ2-7	CASSLTGGYEQYF	TGCGCCAGCAGCTTGACGGGGGGGTACGAGCAGTACTTC
NA	TRBD1	TRBV30	TRBJ1-6	CAWSSGDSLYNSPLHF	TGTGCCTGGAGTTCGGGGGACAGCCTCTATAATTCACCCCTCCACTTT
NA	TRBD1	TRBV4-1	TRBJ2-2	CASSLDRGPMNTGELFF	TGCGCCAGCAGCCTGGACAGGGGCCCCATGAACACCGGGGAGCTGTTTTTT
NA	NA	TRBV5-4	TRBJ2-3	CASTARGYKDTQYF	TGTGCCAGCACCGCAAGAGGGTATAAAGATACGCAGTATTTT
once	NA	TRBV28	TRBJ2-5	CAGGWGEGQETQYF	TGTGCCGGGGGGTGGGGAGAGGGCCAAGAGACCCAGTACTTC
NA	TRBD2	TRBV5-6	TRBJ2-1	CASSLLGASGSSSYNEQFF	TGTGCCAGCAGCTTGTTGGGAGCTAGCGGGTCGAGCTCCTACAATGAGCAGTTCTTC
NA	NA	TRBV6-5	TRBJ2-1	CASSYPRGNEQFF	TGTGCCAGCAGTTACCCCAGGGGCAATGAGCAGTTCTTC
NA	NA	TRBV7-9	TRBJ1-3	CASSLDGSTGNTIYF	TGTGCCAGCAGCTTAGATGGTAGTACGGGAAACACCATATATTTT
NA	TRBD2	TRBV5-1	TRBJ2-1	CASSKLGGGTFDNEQFF	TGCGCCAGCAGTAAGCTGGGGGGGGGGACCTTTGACAATGAGCAGTTCTTC
NA	TRBD1	TRBV7-3	TRBJ1-1	CASSLRRGMNTEAFF	TGTGCCAGCAGCTTACGCAGGGGGATGAACACTGAAGCTTTCTTT
NA	TRBD1	TRBV18	TRBJ2-2	CASSSAPGQGLAGELFF	TGTGCCAGCTCATCGGCACCGGGACAGGGTCTGGCCGGGGAGCTGTTTTTT
NA	NA	TRBV5-1	TRBJ1-3	CASSLTGGDYHGNTIYF	TGCGCCAGCAGCTTAACGGGAGGGGACTACCATGGAAACACCATATATTTT
NA	NA	TRBV4-1	TRBJ1-2	CASSQLMREKKSYGYTF	TGCGCCAGCAGCCAACTTATGAGGGAAAAGAAATCCTATGGCTACACCTTC
once	NA	TRBV3-1/TRBV3-2	TRBJ2-3	CASSQTATASSTDTQYF	TGTGCCAGCAGCCAAACCGCGACAGCGTCAAGCACAGATACGCAGTATTTT
NA	TRBD1	TRBV19	TRBJ1-5	CASSGTGPNQPQHF	TGTGCCAGTAGCGGGACAGGCCCCAATCAGCCCCAGCATTTT
NA	TRBD2	TRBV19	TRBJ2-7	CASSPRLAGVPYEQYF	TGTGCCAGTAGTCCCCGGCTAGCGGGGGTACCCTACGAGCAGTACTTC
NA	TRBD1	TRBV27	TRBJ2-7	CASSLLGTEKWYEQYF	TGTGCCAGCAGTTTACTGGGGACAGAAAAGTGGTACGAGCAGTACTTC